The rows below give T cell receptor beta chains drawn from one sample of a study of blood T cell repertoires in COVID-19. Sequenced by immunoSEQ multiplex PCR; TCRdb stores in-frame clones only, minus some. This sample carries about 320,000 clones, around 85% of them seen once, and the ten largest clones take approximately 1.9%. The sequenced material came from PBMCs or T cells enriched from blood (not recorded which). The receptors stem from a woman aged 25 to 45 who had been exposed to COVID-19. Both conserved end residues are part of each CDR3. Expanded clones get a size class; other rows say once, few or many, or leave the size out.

CASSVRGSTEAFF	NA	TRBV11-3	TRBJ1-1
CAWSVRLGTSGGARSYNEQFF	NA	TRBV30	TRBJ2-1
CASRTPGQQYEQYF	NA	TRBV5-5	TRBJ2-7
CASSPRISGGSGELFF	NA	TRBV3-1/TRBV3-2	TRBJ2-2
CASRMGRLNTEAFF	once	TRBV6-5	TRBJ1-1
CASSWQGAIHQPQHF	NA	TRBV5-5	TRBJ1-5
CASRNRASSYEQYF	NA	TRBV6-5	TRBJ2-7
CASSEGQGSGSEQYF	NA	TRBV10-2	TRBJ2-7
CASSLRQGEGYTF	NA	TRBV7-2	TRBJ1-2
CASSSYGGYGYTF	NA	TRBV27	TRBJ1-2
CASRKGDYYEQFF	NA	TRBV10-1	TRBJ2-1
CASLPGSEILTDTQYF	NA	TRBV27	TRBJ2-3
CASSSQTRGFYEQYF	NA	TRBV7-9	TRBJ2-7
CASSLSALTENTEAFF	once	TRBV27	TRBJ1-1
CASSALGTMNTGELFF	NA	TRBV7-9	TRBJ2-2
CASSYWQGGREQYF	NA	TRBV6-2/TRBV6-3	TRBJ2-7
CAWKSRGNQPQHF	NA	TRBV30	TRBJ1-5
CASSFSTGTSGNTIYF	few	TRBV6-5	TRBJ1-3
CASWGQGAKNTEAFF	few	TRBV4-1	TRBJ1-1
CASGRQMNTEAFF	NA	TRBV2	TRBJ1-1
CASSQDHRTNTEAFF	few	TRBV4-3	TRBJ1-1
CASGSGLVDSPLHF	NA	TRBV12-5	TRBJ1-6
CASNLRGLECGYTF	NA	TRBV9	TRBJ1-2
CASSFSVTGTGDRYTF	NA	TRBV28	TRBJ1-2
CATSEALAGARNEQFF	NA	TRBV24-1	TRBJ2-1
CASSQGLSYNEQFF	NA	TRBV4-2	TRBJ2-1
CASSEAWGLTNTIYF	few	TRBV6-1	TRBJ1-3
CASSTWTGKKATNEKLFF	NA	TRBV27	TRBJ1-4
CASSTGLATDTQYF	NA	TRBV11-3	TRBJ2-3
CASQGLAGSSYNEQFF	once	TRBV7-9	TRBJ2-1
CASSPTDPRRNEQFF	NA	TRBV5-1	TRBJ2-1
CASSPGLAGSNTGELFF	few	TRBV5-1	TRBJ2-2
CALKIHYYYEQYF	NA	TRBV30	TRBJ2-7
CASRGDRDAKNIQYF	NA	TRBV2	TRBJ2-4
CASSVTGEQYF	NA	TRBV28	TRBJ2-7
CASSLQGPNTEAFF	once	TRBV7-3	TRBJ1-1
CASSVSGTNHNEQFF	NA	TRBV5-1	TRBJ2-1
CASPRPSNNEQFF	NA	TRBV10-1	TRBJ2-1
CASRGGPNEKLFF	NA	TRBV2	TRBJ1-4
CASSWSSSGELFF	NA	TRBV7-9	TRBJ2-2
CASSLTGHSGVEQFF	NA	TRBV28	TRBJ2-1
CASSISQGTGEAFF	once	TRBV19	TRBJ1-1
CASSGTEKLFF	NA	TRBV11-3	TRBJ1-4
CASTPSTINKELFF	NA	TRBV6-5	TRBJ2-2
CASSSTRSYGYTF	NA	TRBV7-2	TRBJ1-2
CASSWGRAEAFF	once	TRBV11-1	TRBJ1-1
CASRGDSNTGELFF	NA	TRBV6-5	TRBJ2-2
CASSFLAGGVTGELFF	NA	TRBV7-2	TRBJ2-2
CASSEVGRGRITEAFF	NA	TRBV6-1	TRBJ1-1
CACPQGAYGYTF	NA	TRBV30	TRBJ1-2
CASSPYQTENEQFF	NA	TRBV6-5	TRBJ2-1
CASSIGQGVYEQYF	NA	TRBV6-5	TRBJ2-7
CATQGDYGYTF	NA	TRBV5-1	TRBJ1-2
CAWSVQRERGGTQYF	NA	TRBV30	TRBJ2-5
CASTKNRESGEQCF	NA	TRBV27	TRBJ2-7